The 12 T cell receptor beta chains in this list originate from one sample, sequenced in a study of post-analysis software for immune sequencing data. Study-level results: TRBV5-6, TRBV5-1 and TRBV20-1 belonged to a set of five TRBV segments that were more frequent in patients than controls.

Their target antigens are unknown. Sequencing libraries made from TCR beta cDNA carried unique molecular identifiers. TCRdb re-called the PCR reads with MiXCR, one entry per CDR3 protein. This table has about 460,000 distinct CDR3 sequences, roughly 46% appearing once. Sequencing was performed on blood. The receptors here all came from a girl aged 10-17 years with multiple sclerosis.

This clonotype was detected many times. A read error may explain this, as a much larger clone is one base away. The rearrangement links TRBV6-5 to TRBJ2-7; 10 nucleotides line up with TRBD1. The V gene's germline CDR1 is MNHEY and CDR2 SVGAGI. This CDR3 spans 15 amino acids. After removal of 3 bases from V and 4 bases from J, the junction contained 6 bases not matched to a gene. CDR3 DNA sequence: TGTGCCAGCAGTTATAGGGGACAGGGGTGGTACGAGCAGTACTTC. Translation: CASSYRGQGWYEQYF.

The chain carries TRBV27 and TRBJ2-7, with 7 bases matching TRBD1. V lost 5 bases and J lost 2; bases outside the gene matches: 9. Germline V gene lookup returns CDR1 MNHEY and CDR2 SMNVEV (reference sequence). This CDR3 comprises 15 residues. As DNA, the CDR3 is TGTGCCAGCAGTCGCTCCGGGACAGACCCCTACGAGCAGTACTTC. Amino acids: CASSRSGTDPYEQYF.

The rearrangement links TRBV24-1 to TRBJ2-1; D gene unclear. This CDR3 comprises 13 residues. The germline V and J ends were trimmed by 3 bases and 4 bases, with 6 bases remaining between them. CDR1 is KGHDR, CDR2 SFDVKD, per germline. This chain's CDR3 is CATSDNLYNEQFF. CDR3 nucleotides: TGTGCCACCAGTGATAACTTATACAATGAGCAGTTCTTC.

As DNA, the CDR3 is TGTGCCAGCAGCTTCAAGACGGGACTAGCGAAGTACAATGAGCAGTTCTTC. Residues: CASSFKTGLAKYNEQFF. V gene TRBV7-6 combines with J gene TRBJ2-1; 10 bases are shared with TRBD2. V lost 3 bases to trimming and J lost 4 bases; unmatched junction nucleotides: 9. The CDR3 covers 17 residues. Germline V lookup: CDR1 SGHVS, CDR2 FNYEAQ.

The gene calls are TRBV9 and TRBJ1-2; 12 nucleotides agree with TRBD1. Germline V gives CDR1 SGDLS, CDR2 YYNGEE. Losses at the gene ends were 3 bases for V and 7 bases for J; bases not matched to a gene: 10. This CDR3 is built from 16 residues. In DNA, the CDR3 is TGTGCCAGCAGCGAGGCCTCCGGGACAGGGGGCCGTGGCTACACCTTC. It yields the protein CASSEASGTGGRGYTF. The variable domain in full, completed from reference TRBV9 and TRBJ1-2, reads DSGVTQTPKHLITATGQRVTLRCSPRSGDLSVYWYQQSLDQGLQFLIQYYNGEERAKGNILERFSAQQFPDLHSELNLSSLELGDSALYFCASSEASGTGGRGYTFGSGTRLTVV.

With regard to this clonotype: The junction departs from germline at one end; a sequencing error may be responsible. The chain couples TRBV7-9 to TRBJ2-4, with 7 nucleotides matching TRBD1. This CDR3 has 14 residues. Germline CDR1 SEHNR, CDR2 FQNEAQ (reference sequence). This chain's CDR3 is CACSPDRAGGIQYF. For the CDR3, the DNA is TGTGCCTGCAGCCCTGACAGGGCTGGGGGCATTCAGTACTTC.

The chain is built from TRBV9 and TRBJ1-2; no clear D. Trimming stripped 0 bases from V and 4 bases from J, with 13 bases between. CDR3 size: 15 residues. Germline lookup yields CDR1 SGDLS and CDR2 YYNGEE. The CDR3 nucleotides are TGTGCCAGCAGCGTAGAATACGGCGGACTCTATGGCTACACCTTC. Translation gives CASSVEYGGLYGYTF. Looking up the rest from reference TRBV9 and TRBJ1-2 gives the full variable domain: DSGVTQTPKHLITATGQRVTLRCSPRSGDLSVYWYQQSLDQGLQFLIQYYNGEERAKGNILERFSAQQFPDLHSELNLSSLELGDSALYFCASSVEYGGLYGYTFGSGTRLTVV.

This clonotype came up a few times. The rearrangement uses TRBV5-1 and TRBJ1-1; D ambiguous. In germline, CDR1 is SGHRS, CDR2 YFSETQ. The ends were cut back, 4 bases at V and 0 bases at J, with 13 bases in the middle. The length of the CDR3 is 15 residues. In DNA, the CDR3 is TGCGCCAGCAGCAAATCAGGAACCATGAACACTGAAGCTTTCTTT. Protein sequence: CASSKSGTMNTEAFF.

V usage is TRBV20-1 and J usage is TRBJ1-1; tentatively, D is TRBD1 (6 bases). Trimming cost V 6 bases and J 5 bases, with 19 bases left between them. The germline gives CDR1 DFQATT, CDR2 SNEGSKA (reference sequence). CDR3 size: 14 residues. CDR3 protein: CSARITGLVTEAFF. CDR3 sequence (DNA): TGCAGTGCGAGGATTACAGGGTTGGTAACTGAAGCTTTCTTT.

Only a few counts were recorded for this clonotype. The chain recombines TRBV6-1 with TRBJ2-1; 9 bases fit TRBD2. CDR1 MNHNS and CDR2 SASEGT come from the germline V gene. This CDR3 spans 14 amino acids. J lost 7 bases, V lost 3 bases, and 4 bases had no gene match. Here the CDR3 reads CASSESGRWNEQFF. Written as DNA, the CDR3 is TGTGCCAGCAGTGAGAGCGGGAGGTGGAATGAGCAGTTCTTC.

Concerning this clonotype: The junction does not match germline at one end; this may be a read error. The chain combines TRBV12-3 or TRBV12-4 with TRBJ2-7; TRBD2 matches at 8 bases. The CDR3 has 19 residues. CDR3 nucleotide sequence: TGTACCAGCACCCAATATAGCTGGTCGGGAGGGCCTCGTACCTACGAGCAGTACTTC. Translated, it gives CTSTQYSWSGGPRTYEQYF.

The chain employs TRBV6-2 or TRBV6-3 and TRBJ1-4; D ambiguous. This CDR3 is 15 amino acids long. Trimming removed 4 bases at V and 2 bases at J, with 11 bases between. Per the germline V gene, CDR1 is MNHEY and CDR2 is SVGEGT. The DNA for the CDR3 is TGTGCCAGCAGTTGGGGAGAAGGGACTAATGAAAAACTGTTTTTT. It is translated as CASSWGEGTNEKLFF.